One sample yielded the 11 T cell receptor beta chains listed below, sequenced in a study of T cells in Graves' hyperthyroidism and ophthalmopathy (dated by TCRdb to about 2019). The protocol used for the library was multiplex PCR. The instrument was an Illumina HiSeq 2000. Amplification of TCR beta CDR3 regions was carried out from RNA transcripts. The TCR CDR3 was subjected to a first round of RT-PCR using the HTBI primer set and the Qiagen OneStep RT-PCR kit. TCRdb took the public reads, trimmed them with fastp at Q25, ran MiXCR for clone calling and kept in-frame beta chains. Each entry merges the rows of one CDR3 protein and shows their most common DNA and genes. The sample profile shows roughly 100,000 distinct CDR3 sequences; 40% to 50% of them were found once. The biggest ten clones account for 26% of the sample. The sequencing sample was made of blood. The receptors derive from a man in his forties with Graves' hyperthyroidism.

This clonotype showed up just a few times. The CDR3 loop reads CASSLNLAALSYEQYF. CDR3 in DNA: TGTGCCAGCAGTTTGAATTTGGCAGCCCTCTCCTACGAGCAGTACTTC. The V gene is TRBV28, the J gene TRBJ2-7, with D unclear. Deletions cut 3 bases from V and 0 bases from J, with 15 bases between. CDR3 length equals 16 residues. Per germline, CDR1 MDHEN and CDR2 SYDVKM.

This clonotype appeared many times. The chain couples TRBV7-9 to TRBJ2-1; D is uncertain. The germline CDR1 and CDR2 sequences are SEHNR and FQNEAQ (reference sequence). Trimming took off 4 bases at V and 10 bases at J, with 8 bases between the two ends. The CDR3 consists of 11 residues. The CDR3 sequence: CASSSDGEQFF. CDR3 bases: TGTGCCAGCAGCTCCGATGGGGAGCAGTTCTTC. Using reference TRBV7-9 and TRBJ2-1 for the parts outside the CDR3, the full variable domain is DTGVSQNPRHKITKRGQNVTFRCDPISEHNRLYWYRQTLGQGPEFLTYFQNEAQLEKSRLLSDRFSAERPKGSFSTLEIQRTEQGDSAMYLCASSSDGEQFFGPGTRLTVL.

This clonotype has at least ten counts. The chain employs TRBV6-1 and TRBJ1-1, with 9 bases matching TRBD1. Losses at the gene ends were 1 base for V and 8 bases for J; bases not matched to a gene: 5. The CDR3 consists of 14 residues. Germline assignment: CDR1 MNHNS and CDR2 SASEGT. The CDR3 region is CASSEVDRGPEAFF. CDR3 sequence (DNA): TGTGCCAGCAGTGAAGTGGACAGGGGCCCCGAAGCTTTCTTT.

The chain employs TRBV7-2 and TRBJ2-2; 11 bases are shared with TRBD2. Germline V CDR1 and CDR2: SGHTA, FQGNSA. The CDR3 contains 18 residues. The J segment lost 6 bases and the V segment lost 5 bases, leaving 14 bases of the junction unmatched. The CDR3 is CASSQGTLAGGPAGELFF. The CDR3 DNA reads TGTGCCAGCAGCCAAGGAACTTTAGCGGGAGGGCCGGCCGGGGAGCTGTTTTTT.

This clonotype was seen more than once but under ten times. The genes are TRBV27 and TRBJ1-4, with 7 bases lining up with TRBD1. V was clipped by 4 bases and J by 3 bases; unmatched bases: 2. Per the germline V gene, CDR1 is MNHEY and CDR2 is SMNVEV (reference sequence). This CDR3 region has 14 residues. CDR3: CASSSQGPNEKLFF. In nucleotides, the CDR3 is TGTGCCAGCAGTTCACAGGGGCCTAATGAAAAACTGTTTTTT.

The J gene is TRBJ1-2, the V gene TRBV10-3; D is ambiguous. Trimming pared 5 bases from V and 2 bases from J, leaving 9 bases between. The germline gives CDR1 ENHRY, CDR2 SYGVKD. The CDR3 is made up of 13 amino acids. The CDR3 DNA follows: TGTGCCATCAGTTTATCGGGGAACTATGGCTACACCTTC. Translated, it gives CAISLSGNYGYTF.

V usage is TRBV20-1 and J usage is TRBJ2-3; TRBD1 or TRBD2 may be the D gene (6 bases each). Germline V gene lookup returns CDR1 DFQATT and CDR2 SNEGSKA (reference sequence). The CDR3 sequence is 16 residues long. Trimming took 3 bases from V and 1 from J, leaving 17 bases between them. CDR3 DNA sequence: TGCAGTGCTAGGGGGGGCCAGGACACACGCACAGATACGCAGTATTTT. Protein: CSARGGQDTRTDTQYF.

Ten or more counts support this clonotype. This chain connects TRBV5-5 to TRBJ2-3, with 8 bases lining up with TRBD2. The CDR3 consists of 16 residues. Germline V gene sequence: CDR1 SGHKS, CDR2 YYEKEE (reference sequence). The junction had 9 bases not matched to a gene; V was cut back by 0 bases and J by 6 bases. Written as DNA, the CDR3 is TGTGCCAGCAGCTTGGTTGGGAGCGGGAGTGGGGATACGCAGTATTTT. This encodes CASSLVGSGSGDTQYF.

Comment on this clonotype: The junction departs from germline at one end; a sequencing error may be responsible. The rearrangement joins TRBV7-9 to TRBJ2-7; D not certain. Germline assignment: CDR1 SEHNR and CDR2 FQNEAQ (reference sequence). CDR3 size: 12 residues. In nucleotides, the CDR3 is TGTGCCAGCAGCTTAGACCGCTACGAGCGGTACTTC. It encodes CASSLDRYERYF.

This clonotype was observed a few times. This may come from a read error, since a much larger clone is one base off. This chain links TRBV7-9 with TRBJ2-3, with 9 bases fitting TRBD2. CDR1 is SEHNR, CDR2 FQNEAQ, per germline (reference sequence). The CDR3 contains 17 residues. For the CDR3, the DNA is TGTGCCAGCAGCTTAGATGAACTAGCGGGCTTCACAGGTACGCAGTATTTT. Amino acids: CASSLDELAGFTGTQYF.

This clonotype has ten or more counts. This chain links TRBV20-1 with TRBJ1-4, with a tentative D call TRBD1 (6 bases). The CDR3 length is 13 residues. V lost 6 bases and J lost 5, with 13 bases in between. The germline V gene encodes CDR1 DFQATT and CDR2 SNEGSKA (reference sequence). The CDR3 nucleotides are TGCAGTGCCTACCAAGGGGGGAATGAAAAACTGTTTTTT. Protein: CSAYQGGNEKLFF.